Presented here are 26 T cell receptor beta chains from one specimen sequenced in a study of graft-versus-host responses after intestinal transplantation. Some clones are missing from TCRdb's copy, which holds only in-frame ones; the method was immunoSEQ multiplex PCR. Counted here are roughly 25,000 clones, approximately 82% occurring once; the ten biggest clones make up around 1.1%. Sequences were derived from PBMCs, sampled approximately 29 days after intestinal transplant. The receptors here all came from a human patient who received an intestinal transplant, so some T cells may come from the graft donor.

The rearrangement joins TRBV6-5 to TRBJ2-5; 7 bases line up with TRBD2. V lost 7 bases and J lost 4; bases outside the gene matches: 6. The CDR3 loop spans 13 amino acids. Germline assignment: CDR1 MNHEY and CDR2 SVGAGI. CDR3 DNA sequence: TGTGCCAGCACCCGGGAGGTTCGAGAGACCCAGTACTTC. Its translation: CASTREVRETQYF.

The V gene is TRBV9, the J gene TRBJ1-1; 9 positions match TRBD1. The CDR3 is 15 amino acids. Germline V lookup: CDR1 SGDLS, CDR2 YYNGEE. V shed 3 bases, J shed 1 base, and the junction held 4 bases outside the gene matches. In nucleotides, the CDR3 is TGTGCCAGCAGCGGACCGGGACAGGGGAACACTGAAGCTTTCTTT. This codes for CASSGPGQGNTEAFF.

This clone was observed a handful of times. This chain links TRBV6-5 with TRBJ2-7; 11 bases are shared with TRBD1. Germline values: CDR1 MNHEY, CDR2 SVGAGI. V lost 5 bases and J lost 3; bases outside the gene matches: 3. The CDR3 extends over 14 amino acids. The DNA for the CDR3 is TGTGCCAGCAGTCCGGGACAGGGGGGCTACGAGCAGTACTTC. Protein product: CASSPGQGGYEQYF.

The V call is TRBV5-1, the J call TRBJ2-5; no clear D. The CDR3 runs to 12 residues. V dropped 0 bases and J dropped 4 bases, with 4 bases sitting between them. CDR1 is SGHRS and CDR2 is YFSETQ in the germline V gene. In nucleotides, the CDR3 is TGCGCCAGCAGCTTGGCCCTAGAGACCCAGTACTTC. It encodes CASSLALETQYF.

This chain joins TRBV7-2 and TRBJ2-7; 11 nucleotides line up with TRBD2. CDR3 length: 16 amino acids. V shed 2 bases and J 5 bases; nucleotides not matched to a gene: 8. Germline CDR1 SGHTA, CDR2 FQGNSA. The CDR3 sequence is CASSLLAGGRGDEQYF. The CDR3 nucleotides are TGTGCCAGCAGCTTATTAGCGGGGGGGCGAGGAGACGAGCAGTACTTC.

The J gene is TRBJ2-3, the V gene TRBV7-6; D is perhaps TRBD1 or TRBD2 (5 bases each). V gave up 5 bases and J gave up 1 base, with 10 bases separating them. CDR1 and CDR2 from the germline V gene are SGHVS and FNYEAQ. This CDR3 is 14 amino acids long. The CDR3 DNA is TGTGCCAGCAGCCTTAGGGACGGCACAGATACGCAGTATTTT. Its translation: CASSLRDGTDTQYF.

The V and J genes are TRBV28 and TRBJ2-3; 7 bases are shared with TRBD1. The CDR3 is 16 residues long. V lost 3 bases and J lost 6; bases outside the gene matches: 12. Germline CDR1 reads MDHEN; CDR2 reads SYDVKM. As DNA, the CDR3 is TGTGCCAGCAGTTTTAGACAGGGCGGGTTTCTGGATACGCAGTATTTT. This translates into CASSFRQGGFLDTQYF.

The chain's CDR3 is CASSEEASSGELFF. CDR3 in DNA: TGTGCCAGCAGTGAAGAGGCTAGCTCCGGGGAGCTGTTTTTT. The J gene is TRBJ2-2, the V gene TRBV6-1; tentatively, D is TRBD2 (5 bases). This CDR3 has 14 residues. V dropped 1 base and J dropped 6 bases, with 9 bases sitting between them. Germline lookup yields CDR1 MNHNS and CDR2 SASEGT.

Here the CDR3 DNA reads TGTGCCAGCAGCTTCGGGGTCACAGGGTTTGGTGAAGCTTTCTTT. Translating gives CASSFGVTGFGEAFF. V and J are TRBV5-6 and TRBJ1-1, with TRBD1 as a possible D gene (6 bases). V lost 2 bases to trimming and J lost 7 bases, with 18 bases between them. Germline loops: CDR1 SGHDT, CDR2 YYEEEE. The CDR3 totals 15 residues.

This clone was observed a few times. The chain couples TRBV6-6 to TRBJ1-1; D is unresolved. The germline V and J ends were trimmed by 6 bases and 1 base, with 9 bases remaining between them. Germline lookup yields CDR1 MNHNY and CDR2 SVGAGI (reference sequence). This CDR3 comprises 13 residues. The CDR3 spells CASSLGPNTEAFF. The DNA for the CDR3 is TGTGCCAGCAGCCTTGGACCGAACACTGAAGCTTTCTTT.

The rearrangement links TRBV29-1 to TRBJ2-7; 11 bases fit TRBD1. V lost 0 bases to trimming and J lost 4 bases; unmatched junction nucleotides: 5. Germline CDR1 is SQVTM and CDR2 is ANQGSEA. This CDR3 is 15 amino acids long. DNA of the CDR3: TGCAGCGTTGAAGAAGGCCGGGACAGGGGGTACGAGCAGTACTTC. Its translation is CSVEEGRDRGYEQYF.

The rearrangement joins TRBV28 to TRBJ1-3; D uncertain. Per germline, CDR1 MDHEN and CDR2 SYDVKM. Deletions cut 3 bases from V and 0 bases from J, with 6 bases between. The CDR3 covers 14 residues. CDR3 amino acids: CASSLVSSGNTIYF. The CDR3 DNA is TGTGCCAGCAGTTTGGTGAGCTCTGGAAACACCATATATTTT.

The rearrangement joins TRBV4-1 to TRBJ1-4, with 8 bases aligning to TRBD1. In germline, CDR1 is MGHRA, CDR2 YSYEKL. This CDR3 comprises 15 residues. V lost 4 bases and J lost 7; bases outside the gene matches: 8. This CDR3 reads CASSPPQGEGEKLFF. CDR3 nucleotide sequence: TGCGCCAGCAGCCCACCACAGGGGGAGGGTGAAAAACTGTTTTTT.

This clone was observed once. This rearrangement joins TRBV5-4 to TRBJ2-3, with 8 nucleotides matching TRBD2. Germline V gives CDR1 SGHNT, CDR2 YYREEE (reference sequence). The CDR3 spans 14 residues. Trimming at V came to 0 bases and at J to 4 bases, leaving 1 base not matched to a gene. The CDR3 region has the DNA TGTGCCAGCAGCTTGGCGGGGGGGCCAGATACGCAGTATTTT. It encodes CASSLAGGPDTQYF.

This clone was counted only a few times. The J gene is TRBJ2-2, the V gene TRBV11-2, with D perhaps matching TRBD1 or TRBD2 (5 bases each). V was trimmed by 5 bases and J by 4 bases, leaving 11 bases between them. Germline assignment: CDR1 SGHAT and CDR2 FQNNGV. The CDR3 runs 14 residues. The CDR3 here is CASSPRDGTGELFF. For the CDR3, the DNA is TGTGCCAGCAGCCCCCGGGACGGCACCGGGGAGCTGTTTTTT. The variable domain in full, completed from reference TRBV11-2 and TRBJ2-2, reads EAGVAQSPRYKIIEKRQSVAFWCNPISGHATLYWYQQILGQGPKLLIQFQNNGVVDDSQLPKDRFSAERLKGVDSTLKIQPAKLEDSAVYLCASSPRDGTGELFFGEGSRLTVL.

V is TRBV2 and J is TRBJ2-7, with a tentative D call TRBD2 (6 bases). The V and J ends lost 8 bases and 2 bases respectively, with 16 bases between them. The germline CDR1 and CDR2 sequences are SNHLY and FYNNEI. The CDR3 is 14 residues long. Here the CDR3 reads CASRDRGIAYEQYF. CDR3 nucleotide sequence: TGTGCCAGCCGGGATCGGGGGATAGCCTACGAGCAGTACTTC.

The V and J genes are TRBV14 and TRBJ1-5; 9 nucleotides line up with TRBD1. Trimming at V came to 3 bases and at J to 7 bases, leaving 13 bases not matched to a gene. Looked up from germline, CDR1 is SGHDN and CDR2 is FVKESK. This CDR3 region has 17 residues. The CDR3 region has the DNA TGTGCCAGCAGCCACAACCTAGGGACAGGGAGCCAGCAGCCCCAGCATTTT. This translates into CASSHNLGTGSQQPQHF.

The V gene is TRBV5-8, the J gene TRBJ1-5, with D perhaps TRBD1 (5 bases). Germline V gene data show CDR1 as SGHTS and CDR2 as YDEGEE. The CDR3 length is 16 residues. With 0 bases removed from V and 3 bases from J, the gap between germline ends came to 13 bases. The CDR3 coding sequence is TGTGCCAGCAGCTTGGTGCGGACACCACTCAATCAGCCCCAGCATTTT. It encodes CASSLVRTPLNQPQHF.

The count of this clone is one. The rearrangement links TRBV28 to TRBJ2-4; 11 nucleotides line up with TRBD2. Germline CDR1 reads MDHEN; CDR2 reads SYDVKM. This CDR3 contains 16 residues. J was trimmed by 1 base and V by 2 bases; bases with no gene match: 1. The CDR3 is CASSLLAGGAKNIQYF. Written as DNA, the CDR3 is TGTGCCAGCAGTTTACTAGCGGGAGGCGCCAAAAACATTCAGTACTTC.

The chain couples TRBV7-9 to TRBJ1-1, with D tentatively TRBD1 (5 bases). CDR3 size: 14 residues. CDR1 is SEHNR, CDR2 FQNEAQ, per germline (reference sequence). V lost 5 bases to trimming and J lost 0 bases, with 10 bases between them. The CDR3 sequence is CASSPTALNTEAFF. The CDR3 DNA reads TGTGCCAGCAGCCCGACAGCCTTGAACACTGAAGCTTTCTTT.

The V call is TRBV4-1, the J call TRBJ2-7; tentatively, D is TRBD2 (5 bases). With 1 base removed from V and 7 bases from J, the gap between germline ends came to 17 bases. Germline V CDR1 and CDR2: MGHRA, YSYEKL. This CDR3 spans 15 amino acids. The DNA of the CDR3 is TGCGCCAGCAGCCAAGGGTGGACGGGTCGAGGGGAGCAGTACTTC. It is translated as CASSQGWTGRGEQYF.

The rearrangement joins TRBV28 to TRBJ2-3, with 7 bases aligning to TRBD1. V gave up 5 bases and J gave up 6 bases; unmatched junction bases: 2. The CDR3 is 12 residues long. Germline V gene lookup returns CDR1 MDHEN and CDR2 SYDVKM. The CDR3 loop reads CASSTGADTQYF. The CDR3 coding sequence is TGTGCCAGCAGTACAGGGGCGGATACGCAGTATTTT.

The chain uses TRBV11-2 and TRBJ2-1; no clear D gene. Deletions cut 10 bases from V and 5 bases from J, with 12 bases between. Germline assignment: CDR1 SGHAT and CDR2 FQNNGV. There are 12 residues in the CDR3. DNA of the CDR3: TGTGCCACCTCCAATAGCAACAATGAGCAGTTCTTC. Protein product: CATSNSNNEQFF.

The chain recombines TRBV15 with TRBJ2-3; D unresolved. Trimming stripped 3 bases from V and 5 bases from J, with 9 bases between. CDR1 is LNHNV and CDR2 is YYDKDF in the germline V gene (reference sequence). The CDR3 consists of 13 residues. CDR3 residues: CATSRAMGDTQYF. The CDR3 region has the DNA TGTGCCACCAGCAGGGCTATGGGAGATACGCAGTATTTT.

The genes are TRBV28 and TRBJ2-1; no firm D call. The germline CDR1 and CDR2 sequences are MDHEN and SYDVKM. Trimming left V 1 base short and J 2 bases short, with 3 bases between. The CDR3 is 13 residues long. CDR3 in amino acids: CASSLSPYNEQFF. Written as DNA, the CDR3 is TGTGCCAGCAGTTTATCCCCCTACAATGAGCAGTTCTTC.

The V gene is TRBV7-2, the J gene TRBJ1-6; 7 bases map to TRBD1. Looked up from germline, CDR1 is SGHTA and CDR2 is FQGNSA. The CDR3 length is 19 residues. V lost 2 bases, J lost 0 bases, and 10 bases stayed unmatched. The CDR3 DNA reads TGTGCCAGCAGCTTATCAGGGGGAGGGGTTTCCTCCTATAATTCACCCCTCCACTTT. Its protein product is CASSLSGGGVSSYNSPLHF.